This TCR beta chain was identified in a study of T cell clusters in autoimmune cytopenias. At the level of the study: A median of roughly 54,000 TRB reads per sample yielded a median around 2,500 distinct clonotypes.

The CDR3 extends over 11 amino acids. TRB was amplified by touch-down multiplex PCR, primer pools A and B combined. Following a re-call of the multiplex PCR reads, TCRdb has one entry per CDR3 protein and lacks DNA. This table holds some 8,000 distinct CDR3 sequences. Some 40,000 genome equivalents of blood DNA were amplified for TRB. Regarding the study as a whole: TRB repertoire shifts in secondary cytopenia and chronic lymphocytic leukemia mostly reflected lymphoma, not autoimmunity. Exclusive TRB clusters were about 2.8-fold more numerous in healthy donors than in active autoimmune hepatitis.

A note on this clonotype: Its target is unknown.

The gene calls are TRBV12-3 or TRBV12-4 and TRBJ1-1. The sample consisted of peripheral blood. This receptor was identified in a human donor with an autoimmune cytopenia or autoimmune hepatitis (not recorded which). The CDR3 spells CASSFFTEAFF.